This is a list of T cell receptor beta chains from one sample in a study of T cell responses to AZD1222 COVID-19 vaccine. Generated by immunoSEQ multiplex PCR, the TCRdb table keeps only in-frame clones and is missing some. The sample shows under 150,000 clones, around 93% of them seen only once. The sample was peripheral blood, taken on day 0 of AZD1222 vaccination. The receptor set was obtained from an adult in good health. The CDR3 runs from the conserved cysteine through the conserved F or W. D genes are given only for firm matches. The size field is filled for only some rows; it gives once, few, many or a size class.

V	J	D	size	DNA	CDR3
TRBV5-6	TRBJ2-7	NA	NA	TGTGCCAGCAGCTTCGGGCAGTCCTACGAGCAGTACTTC	CASSFGQSYEQYF
TRBV6-4	TRBJ2-3	TRBD1	NA	TGTGCCAGCAGTGTAACAGGGGGCGAGTCAGATACGCAGTATTTT	CASSVTGGESDTQYF
TRBV4-1	TRBJ2-4	NA	NA	TGCGCCAGCAGCCAGGACCCTCTCCTAGCCAAAAACATTCAGTACTTC	CASSQDPLLAKNIQYF
TRBV7-9	TRBJ1-1	NA	NA	TGTGCCAGCAGCCCCTCGGCGGATTACACTGAAGCTTTCTTT	CASSPSADYTEAFF
TRBV10-2	TRBJ1-4	NA	NA	TGCGCCAGCAGTCCCTCGGACATCCGGGGTGAAAAACTGTTTTTT	CASSPSDIRGEKLFF
TRBV5-4	TRBJ2-3	NA	NA	TGTGCCAGCAGGAGAATAGCTACAGATACGCAGTATTTT	CASRRIATDTQYF
TRBV18	TRBJ2-5	TRBD2	NA	TGTGCCAGCTCACCACCGGGGACTAGGGAAGAGACCCAGTACTTC	CASSPPGTREETQYF
TRBV29-1	TRBJ2-5	TRBD2	NA	TGCAGCGCTGGACTAGCCTCCGAGACCCAGTACTTC	CSAGLASETQYF
TRBV5-4	TRBJ2-3	NA	NA	TGTGCCAGCAGACTTCGGGGGTACACAGATACGCAGTATTTT	CASRLRGYTDTQYF
TRBV2	TRBJ2-3	NA	once	TGTGCCAGCAGCCCCCAAGGCACAGATACGCAGTATTTT	CASSPQGTDTQYF
TRBV14	TRBJ2-7	NA	NA	TGTGCCAGCAGCCCCCTCTATGGGCCCTACGAGCAGTACTTC	CASSPLYGPYEQYF
TRBV11-2	TRBJ2-5	TRBD2	NA	TGTGCCAGCAGCAGGATCGGACTAGCGGGCGGCGAGACCCAGTACTTC	CASSRIGLAGGETQYF
TRBV28	TRBJ2-7	TRBD2	NA	TGTGCCAGCAGTAACGGCGGGAGAAAGTTGCCCTACGAGCAGTACTTC	CASSNGGRKLPYEQYF
TRBV3-1/TRBV3-2	TRBJ1-5	NA	NA	TGTGCCAGCAGCCAATCCCCCTCGGCCCCCGGGGCCCAGCATTTT	CASSQSPSAPGAQHF
TRBV4-3	TRBJ2-1	NA	NA	TGCGCCAGCAGCCAAGAAGGGAGCACTGAGCAGTTCTTC	CASSQEGSTEQFF
TRBV6-5	TRBJ2-1	NA	NA	TGTGCCAGCGGAAACGACAATGAGCAGTTCTTC	CASGNDNEQFF
TRBV11-3	TRBJ1-1	NA	NA	TGTGCCAGCAGCTTAATGGCAGAAGCTTTCTTT	CASSLMAEAFF
TRBV10-3	TRBJ2-7	NA	NA	TGTGCCACCATCGGACAGACCAATACCTACGAGCAGTACTTC	CATIGQTNTYEQYF
TRBV7-2	TRBJ1-4	NA	NA	TGTGCCAGCAGCTTATCCAGGAGTAATGAAAAACTGTTTTTT	CASSLSRSNEKLFF
TRBV5-1	TRBJ2-1	TRBD2	NA	TGCGCCAGCAGCCTAAAGCGGGGGAATTACAATGAGCAGTTCTTC	CASSLKRGNYNEQFF
TRBV3-1/TRBV3-2	TRBJ2-1	NA	NA	TGTGCCAGCAGCCAAGCCTGGAGCTCCTACAATGAGCAGTTCTTC	CASSQAWSSYNEQFF
TRBV4-2	TRBJ2-3	TRBD2	once	TGTGCCAGCAGCCAAGGGGCTAGCGGGGGCCGCACAGATACGCAGTATTTT	CASSQGASGGRTDTQYF
TRBV5-1	TRBJ2-7	NA	NA	TGCGCCAGCAGCTTGGCCCCAGGGGCGCGGGGCTACGAGCAGTACTTC	CASSLAPGARGYEQYF
TRBV27	TRBJ1-2	NA	NA	TGTGCCAGCAGCCCGTTTCCGACACCTAACTATGGCTACACCTTC	CASSPFPTPNYGYTF
TRBV2	TRBJ1-1	TRBD1	NA	TGTGCCAGCAGCGACAGGGCCCACACTGAAGCTTTCTTT	CASSDRAHTEAFF